These T cell receptor beta chains were read from a single sample in a study of blood T cells in healthy people across ages. One entry per CDR3 protein, called by TCRdb with MiXCR from the 5' RACE reads. The profile shows 750,000 to 1,000,000 distinct CDR3 sequences, approximately 32% of them singletons. These records were also assigned to another study, of T cells of mothers and their children.

The sample taken for sequencing was blood. These receptors were obtained from a woman aged 40 to 49 in good health. The CDR3 runs from the conserved cysteine through the conserved F or W. D genes are given only for firm matches. The size of a clone is reported for some rows only, either as once, few or many, or as a class for expanded clones.

v_call	clone_size	cdr3_length	j_call	d_call	cdr3_aa	cdr3_nt
TRBV11-1	few	14	TRBJ2-1	-	CASTDRPSYNEQFF	TGTGCCAGCACCGACAGGCCGTCCTACAATGAGCAGTTCTTC
TRBV27	-	12	TRBJ2-5	-	CASSPWYNEQYF	TGTGCCAGCAGCCCTTGGTACAATGAGCAGTACTTC
TRBV18	few	14	TRBJ2-7	TRBD2	CASSPGLAGTEQYF	TGTGCCAGCTCACCCGGACTAGCGGGGACCGAGCAGTACTTC
TRBV3-1	few	16	TRBJ2-4	-	CASSPEAEGAKNIQYF	TGTGCCAGCAGCCCCGAGGCAGAGGGTGCCAAAAACATTCAGTACTTC
TRBV19	-	16	TRBJ2-5	-	CASTPGVTSYQETQYF	TGTGCCAGTACCCCGGGGGTGACCTCGTACCAAGAGACCCAGTACTTC
TRBV12-3/TRBV12-4	-	13	TRBJ1-2	-	CASSPMASYGYTF	TGTGCCAGCAGTCCTATGGCCAGCTATGGCTACACCTTC
TRBV12-3/TRBV12-4	-	16	TRBJ2-3	-	CASSFRQGLRADTQYF	TGTGCCAGTAGTTTTCGGCAGGGACTGAGAGCAGATACGCAGTATTTT
TRBV5-1	few	15	TRBJ2-2	-	CASSPRSSATGELFF	TGCGCCAGCAGCCCGCGGAGCTCTGCCACCGGGGAGCTGTTTTTT
TRBV4-3	-	14	TRBJ2-1	TRBD2	CASSLGLAGVEQFF	TGCGCCAGCAGCCTGGGACTAGCGGGGGTCGAGCAGTTCTTC
TRBV5-1	many	13	TRBJ1-2	-	CASSFGTDYGYTF	TGCGCCAGCAGCTTTGGGACGGACTATGGCTACACCTTC
TRBV11-3	few	14	TRBJ2-5	TRBD2	CASSFNGGKETQYF	TGTGCCAGCAGCTTCAACGGGGGGAAAGAGACCCAGTACTTC
TRBV3-1	few	11	TRBJ2-1	-	CASVQGHEQFF	TGTGCCAGCGTACAGGGCCATGAGCAGTTCTTC
TRBV20-1	few	12	TRBJ1-2	-	CSASDGLYGYTF	TGCAGTGCTTCGGACGGACTCTATGGCTACACCTTC
TRBV2	-	12	TRBJ2-3	-	CATRMITDTQYF	TGTGCCACCAGGATGATCACAGATACGCAGTATTTT
TRBV5-6	-	16	TRBJ2-7	-	CASSPGRDQGPYEQYF	TGTGCCAGCAGCCCGGGCCGGGACCAGGGCCCCTACGAGCAGTACTTC
TRBV7-9	many	14	TRBJ2-7	-	CASSYPYDNYEQYF	TGTGCCAGCAGCTACCCATACGACAACTACGAGCAGTACTTC
TRBV7-2	-	17	TRBJ2-3	TRBD2	CASSGNLGGEWADTQYF	TGTGCCAGCAGCGGTAATCTGGGAGGGGAATGGGCAGATACGCAGTATTTT
TRBV9	-	16	TRBJ2-1	-	CAGSVSGFTYSDEQFF	TGTGCCGGCAGCGTATCGGGGTTTACTTATAGTGATGAGCAGTTCTTC
TRBV7-2	-	15	TRBJ1-4	-	CASSLWGTGSEKRFF	-
TRBV29-1	many	14	TRBJ1-2	TRBD1	CSVARDRGSYGYTF	TGCAGCGTTGCTAGGGACAGGGGCAGCTATGGCTACACCTTC
TRBV20-1	-	15	TRBJ1-5	TRBD1	CSARPGGTGNQPQHF	TGCAGTGCTAGGCCCGGCGGGACAGGCAATCAGCCCCAGCATTTT
TRBV28	-	14	TRBJ1-2	-	CASSLGGAHDGYTF	TGTGCCAGCAGTTTAGGGGGGGCGCATGATGGCTACACCTTC
TRBV14	-	16	TRBJ2-1	TRBD2	CASSHLLAGAHNEQFF	TGTGCCAGCAGCCACCTCCTAGCGGGGGCCCACAATGAGCAGTTCTTC
TRBV5-1	-	15	TRBJ1-6	-	CASSLAQGGNSPLHF	TGCGCCAGCAGCTTGGCCCAGGGCGGAAATTCACCCCTCCACTTT
TRBV9	-	15	TRBJ1-6	-	CASSTGQPYNSPLHF	TGTGCCAGCAGCACCGGACAGCCCTATAATTCACCCCTCCACTTT
TRBV7-2	-	15	TRBJ1-5	-	CASSPTSGRYQPQHF	TGTGCCAGCAGTCCTACTTCAGGGAGGTATCAGCCCCAGCATTTT
TRBV2	-	11	TRBJ1-2	-	CAHNIAGWYTF	TGTGCCCATAACATAGCAGGGTGGTACACCTTC
TRBV6-6	many	12	TRBJ1-2	-	CASSYPNYGYTF	TGTGCCAGCAGTTACCCCAACTATGGCTACACCTTC
TRBV6-2/TRBV6-3	-	14	TRBJ2-5	-	CASSYPGRQETQYF	TGTGCCAGCAGTTACCCGGGGAGACAAGAGACCCAGTACTTC
TRBV29-1	once	15	TRBJ2-7	-	CSADHGTGKFYEQYF	TGCAGCGCTGACCACGGGACGGGAAAATTCTACGAGCAGTACTTC
TRBV5-1	few	14	TRBJ1-4	-	CASSLLGDREKLFF	TGCGCCAGCAGCCTGCTTGGGGATCGGGAAAAACTGTTTTTT
TRBV27	-	13	TRBJ2-7	-	CASSLKGSNEQYF	TGTGCCAGCAGTTTAAAGGGTTCCAACGAGCAGTACTTC
TRBV20-1	few	15	TRBJ2-3	-	CSARGVQGITDTQYF	TGCAGTGCTAGAGGAGTCCAGGGGATTACAGATACGCAGTATTTT
TRBV7-9	few	14	TRBJ1-1	-	CASSLQAAVMEAFF	TGTGCCAGCAGCTTACAGGCTGCGGTTATGGAAGCTTTCTTT
TRBV6-2/TRBV6-3	-	13	TRBJ1-6	-	CASWSSYSSPLHF	TGTGCCAGCTGGAGCTCCTATAGTTCACCCCTCCACTTT
TRBV6-2/TRBV6-3	many	21	TRBJ2-1	TRBD2	CASRLPRTSGGEASSYNEQFF	TGTGCCAGCAGGCTACCTCGGACTAGCGGGGGGGAAGCTAGCTCCTACAATGAGCAGTTCTTC
TRBV10-3	many	13	TRBJ2-7	-	CAPPAFSSYEQYF	TGTGCCCCCCCGGCGTTTAGCTCCTACGAGCAGTACTTC
TRBV11-2	-	13	TRBJ1-2	-	CASSQNRRNGYTF	TGTGCCAGCAGCCAGAACAGGAGAAATGGCTACACCTTC